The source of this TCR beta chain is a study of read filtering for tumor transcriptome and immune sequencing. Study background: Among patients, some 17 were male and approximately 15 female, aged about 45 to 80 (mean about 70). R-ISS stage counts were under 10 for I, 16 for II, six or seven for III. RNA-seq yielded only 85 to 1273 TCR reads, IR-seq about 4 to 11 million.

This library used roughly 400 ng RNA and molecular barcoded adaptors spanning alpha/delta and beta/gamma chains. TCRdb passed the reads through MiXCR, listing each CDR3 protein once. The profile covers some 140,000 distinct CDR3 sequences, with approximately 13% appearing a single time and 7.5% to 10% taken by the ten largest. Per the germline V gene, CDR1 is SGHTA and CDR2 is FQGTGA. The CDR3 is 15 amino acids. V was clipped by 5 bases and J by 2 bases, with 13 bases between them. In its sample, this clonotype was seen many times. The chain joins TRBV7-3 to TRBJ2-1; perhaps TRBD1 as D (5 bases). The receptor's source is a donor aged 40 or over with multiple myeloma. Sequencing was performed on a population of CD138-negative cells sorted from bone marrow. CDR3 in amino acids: CASSLMGPPYNEQFF. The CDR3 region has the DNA TGTGCCAGCAGCCTCATGGGGCCCCCCTACAATGAGCAGTTCTTC.